This TCR beta chain was recovered during a study of shared clonotypes between healthy human individuals. The CDR3 is 15 residues long. The germline gives CDR1 SGHRS, CDR2 YFSETQ. Trimming took 4 bases from V and 0 from J; bases not matched to a gene: 3. As for this clone: Its antigen is unknown. A much larger clone lies a single base off, so this may be a read error.

Source study methods: With immunoSEQ giving junction-only sequences and no quality scores, filtering differed. This table comes from immunoSEQ multiplex PCR, and its TCRdb copy is limited to in-frame clones, with some not included. The DNA gave D and trimming, while V, J and clone size come from that table. The sample consists of nearly 500,000 clones, 60% to 85% of them appearing once. Study-wide results and limits: Only blood underwent sampling, and tissue repertoires likely differ. Genetic and exposure-history diversity was limited by the few donors.

There were only Caucasian adults among the donors, and all lived in Nashville, Tennessee. Specimen: PBMCs. The clonotype comes from a middle-aged woman in good health. Some clones in this sample may be carry-over from other donors' samples. The genes are TRBV5-1 and TRBJ2-7; 11 nucleotides agree with TRBD1. CDR3 DNA sequence: TGCGCCAGCAGCCCGGGGACAGGGGGCTCCTACGAGCAGTACTTC. As protein: CASSPGTGGSYEQYF.